The sequence of this T cell receptor (beta chain) was determined in a study of cytomegalovirus exposure and HLA in healthy donors. The V end lost 0 bases, the J end lost 10 bases, and 13 bases lay between the germline ends. Germline CDR1 is MGHRA and CDR2 is YSYEKL. CDR3 length equals 15 residues. Vbeta (60) and Jbeta (13) primers were used in the PCR. Clones were sequenced by immunoSEQ multiplex PCR, and TCRdb holds only the in-frame ones, with some missing. The sample lists roughly 200,000 clones; approximately 88% were seen once. The source material was PBMCs. The TCR sequence derives from a boy aged 2 to 9 in good health and CMV-seronegative. V gene TRBV4-1 combines with J gene TRBJ1-6; D remains unclear. In nucleotides, the CDR3 is TGCGCCAGCAGCCAAGATCCCGGGGAACAGTCACCCCTCCACTTT. Amino acids: CASSQDPGEQSPLHF.